This passage covers 6 T cell receptor beta chains from one sample sequenced in a study of blood T cell repertoires in COVID-19. The protocol was immunoSEQ multiplex PCR, while the TCRdb copy is restricted to in-frame clones and leaves out a portion. The table lists 270,000 or so clones, 89% of them singletons, with 0.94% in the top ten. The sequencing sample was made of peripheral blood. Every receptor here comes from a woman aged 35 to 49 who had recovered from COVID-19.

This sequence joins TRBV9 and TRBJ2-5; 15 bases agree with TRBD2. Trimming removed 0 bases from V and 5 bases from J; junction bases left unmatched: 5. Germline V gene sequence: CDR1 SGDLS, CDR2 YYNGEE. CDR3 length equals 17 residues. CDR3 nucleotide sequence: TGTGCCAGCAGCGTAGGGACTAGCGGGAGGGCCGGGGAGACCCAGTACTTC. Encoded protein: CASSVGTSGRAGETQYF.

This clone was recorded once. This chain connects TRBV7-2 to TRBJ2-7; D is perhaps TRBD2 (5 bases). Trimming cost V 1 base and J 3 bases, with 10 bases left between them. Germline-derived CDR1 and CDR2 are SGHTA and FQGNSA. This CDR3 region has 14 residues. The CDR3 DNA follows: TGTGCCAGCAGCTTAGGGGTAGCGCACTACGAGCAGTACTTC. Translation: CASSLGVAHYEQYF.

This chain uses TRBV5-1 with TRBJ2-3; 9 positions match TRBD2. V dropped 2 bases and J dropped 2; count of bases not matched to a gene: 30. The CDR3 totals 24 residues. The germline CDR1 and CDR2 sequences are SGHRS and YFSETQ. The chain's CDR3 is CASSLHKQWVLASGGWRVTDTQYF. The CDR3 region has the DNA TGCGCCAGCAGCTTACACAAGCAATGGGTACTAGCGAGCGGGGGGTGGAGGGTCACAGATACGCAGTATTTT.

The V call is TRBV30, the J call TRBJ1-6; a weak D match, TRBD1 (5 bases). Trimming cost V 7 bases and J 0 bases, with 19 bases left between them. The CDR3 sequence is 17 residues long. Germline V gene sequence: CDR1 GTSNPN, CDR2 SVGIG (reference sequence). In DNA form, the CDR3 reads TGTGCCTACAAAAACAGGAGTCCGAGCTCCTATAATTCACCCCTCCACTTT. Protein sequence: CAYKNRSPSSYNSPLHF. Filled out from reference TRBV30 and TRBJ1-6, the complete variable domain reads SQTIHQWPATLVQPVGSPLSLECTVEGTSNPNLYWYRQAAGRGLQLLFYSVGIGQISSEVPQNLSASRPQDRQFILSSKKLLLSDSGFYLCAYKNRSPSSYNSPLHFGNGTRLTVT.

The CDR3 nucleotides read TGTGCCAGCAGTGAAAACCCGCCCGGGGGTGCGGGCCCTTACAATGAGCAGTTCTTC. Translation gives CASSENPPGGAGPYNEQFF. V gene TRBV6-1 combines with J gene TRBJ2-1; D is perhaps TRBD2 (6 bases). CDR1 MNHNS and CDR2 SASEGT come from the germline V gene. CDR3 size: 19 residues. Trimming stripped 2 bases from V and 4 bases from J, with 24 bases between.

This chain uses TRBV28 with TRBJ2-2; 9 bases are shared with TRBD2. V shed 2 bases, J shed 3 bases, and the junction held 7 bases outside the gene matches. CDR1 is MDHEN, CDR2 SYDVKM, per germline. This CDR3 has 17 amino acids. CDR3 coding DNA: TGTGCCAGCAGTTTAGGCGGGAGGGCCTGGTACACCGGGGAGCTGTTTTTT. It encodes CASSLGGRAWYTGELFF.